Following are 7 T cell receptor beta chains from one sample sequenced in a study of blood T cell repertoires in COVID-19. Sequencing used immunoSEQ multiplex PCR; TCRdb keeps in-frame clones, though not all of them. The table has more than 200,000 clones, 88% seen once; the top ten hold 0.65% to 0.8%. The sequencing input was peripheral blood. The receptor set was obtained from a human donor in a cohort sampled during active COVID-19.

Comment on this clone: Additional DNA sequences in this sample encode the identical CDR3. The chain uses TRBV10-3 and TRBJ2-7; D is unclear. The germline V gene has CDR1 ENHRY and CDR2 SYGVKD. The CDR3 loop spans 12 amino acids. V lost 0 bases and J 4 bases, leaving 4 bases between the germline ends. CDR3 bases: TGTGCCATCAGTGAGTCTTCGTACGAGCAGTACTTC. As protein: CAISESSYEQYF.

This clone was observed a single time. The chain has TRBV7-3 and TRBJ2-5; weak D call: TRBD2 (6 bases). Germline-derived CDR1 and CDR2 are SGHTA and FQGTGA. V was clipped by 4 bases and J by 1 base, with 16 bases between them. The CDR3 is 16 amino acids. The CDR3 DNA reads TGTGCCAGCAGCTCGGGGGTAGGGATTGCCCAAGAGACCCAGTACTTC. It is translated as CASSSGVGIAQETQYF.

CDR3 region: CASSPGQTNTEAFF. As DNA, the CDR3 is TGCGCCAGCAGCCCGGGACAGACTAACACTGAAGCTTTCTTT. The chain uses TRBV5-1 and TRBJ1-1; 7 bases are shared with TRBD1. The germline V gene encodes CDR1 SGHRS and CDR2 YFSETQ. The CDR3 runs to 14 residues. V dropped 4 bases and J dropped 2; count of bases not matched to a gene: 5.

This clone was seen just once. This rearrangement joins TRBV5-5 to TRBJ2-1, with 7 bases identical to TRBD2. The CDR3 extends over 15 amino acids. J lost 3 bases, V lost 2 bases, and 5 bases had no gene match. Looked up from germline, CDR1 is SGHKS and CDR2 is YYEKEE (reference sequence). CDR3 residues: CASSFRDYIYNEQFF. The DNA for the CDR3 is TGTGCCAGCAGCTTCCGGGACTACATCTACAATGAGCAGTTCTTC.

The sample holds one count of this clone. The chain employs TRBV12-3 or TRBV12-4 and TRBJ1-3; the D gene is possibly TRBD1 (6 bases). V dropped 6 bases and J dropped 5 bases, with 11 bases sitting between them. The CDR3 spans 13 residues. In DNA form, the CDR3 reads TGTGCCAGCAGCCCTGGACAGCGAAACACCATATATTTT. Its translation is CASSPGQRNTIYF.

The chain joins TRBV11-2 to TRBJ1-4, with D perhaps TRBD1 (5 bases). The CDR3 is 13 amino acids. Germline V lookup: CDR1 SGHAT, CDR2 FQNNGV. Trimming took off 3 bases at V and 6 bases at J, with 8 bases between the two ends. CDR3 region: CASSFGGDEKLFF. The CDR3 DNA reads TGTGCCAGCAGCTTTGGGGGGGATGAAAAACTGTTTTTT.

About this clone: Other nucleotide sequences from this sample produce the same CDR3. The V call is TRBV6-2 or TRBV6-3, the J call TRBJ2-7, with 10 bases that match TRBD1. V shed 4 bases and J 4 bases; nucleotides not matched to a gene: 4. CDR3 length equals 14 residues. The germline CDR1 and CDR2 sequences are MNHEY and SVGEGT. The CDR3 loop reads CASSWGQGPYEQYF. The CDR3 nucleotides are TGTGCCAGCAGTTGGGGACAGGGGCCATACGAGCAGTACTTC.